The next 32 T cell receptor beta chains were all read from a single sample in a study of cytomegalovirus exposure and HLA in healthy donors. Vbeta (60) and Jbeta (13) primers were used in the PCR. The data were produced by immunoSEQ multiplex PCR, yet TCRdb's version contains in-frame clones alone and is incomplete. The data hold about 150,000 clones, with about four fifths observed a single time. The sequencing input was PBMCs. The receptors here all came from a human donor in good health.

V and J are TRBV5-3 and TRBJ1-5; the D gene is possibly TRBD1 (5 bases). TRBV5-3 is given ORF status, its function remaining uncertain. V lost 0 bases to trimming and J lost 0 bases, with 13 bases between them. This CDR3 is built from 17 residues. For the CDR3, the DNA is TGTGCCAGAAGCTTGGCCTGTACAGGCAATAGCAATCAGCCCCAGCATTTT. It is translated as CARSLACTGNSNQPQHF.

V usage is TRBV9 and J usage is TRBJ2-1; no clear D. V shed 3 bases and J shed 6 bases, with 10 bases lying between them. CDR3 size: 13 residues. Germline V CDR1 and CDR2: SGDLS, YYNGEE. The CDR3 region is CASSARGGNEQFF. The CDR3 DNA reads as TGTGCCAGCAGCGCCCGAGGTGGCAATGAGCAGTTCTTC. The full variable domain, rest sourced from reference TRBV9 and TRBJ2-1, is DSGVTQTPKHLITATGQRVTLRCSPRSGDLSVYWYQQSLDQGLQFLIQYYNGEERAKGNILERFSAQQFPDLHSELNLSSLELGDSALYFCASSARGGNEQFFGPGTRLTVL.

The V call is TRBV25-1, the J call TRBJ1-2; a weak D match, TRBD1 (5 bases). This CDR3 contains 14 residues. V was cut by 1 base and J by 1 base, with 7 bases left in between. The germline gives CDR1 MGHDK, CDR2 SYGVNS. CDR3 sequence: CASSEWGDNYGYTF. The CDR3 region has the DNA TGTGCCAGCAGTGAATGGGGCGATAACTATGGCTACACCTTC.

The chain links TRBV27 to TRBJ2-7, with 8 bases that match TRBD2. This CDR3 contains 16 residues. V lost 5 bases, J lost 0 bases, and 9 bases stayed unmatched. In germline, CDR1 is MNHEY, CDR2 SMNVEV (reference sequence). The CDR3 loop reads CASSATRGVSSYEQYF. The DNA of the CDR3 is TGTGCCAGCAGTGCGACGCGGGGGGTCTCCTCCTACGAGCAGTACTTC.

The J gene is TRBJ1-6, the V gene TRBV30; no definite D call. This CDR3 is built from 12 residues. CDR1 GTSNPN and CDR2 SVGIG come from the germline V gene (reference sequence). The V end was cut by 5 bases, the J end by 5 bases, with 7 bases between. In DNA form, the CDR3 reads TGTGCCTGGGCCCAGGATAATTCACCCCTCCACTTT. Amino acids: CAWAQDNSPLHF. Supplemented by reference TRBV30 and TRBJ1-6, the full variable domain reads SQTIHQWPATLVQPVGSPLSLECTVEGTSNPNLYWYRQAAGRGLQLLFYSVGIGQISSEVPQNLSASRPQDRQFILSSKKLLLSDSGFYLCAWAQDNSPLHFGNGTRLTVT.

This clone showed up just a few times. V is TRBV10-2 and J is TRBJ2-3; 9 bases map to TRBD2. CDR1 is WSHSY, CDR2 SAAADI, per germline. J gave up 4 bases and V 7 bases, and 9 bases lay outside the gene matches. This CDR3 comprises 15 residues. CDR3 in DNA: TGCGCCAGCACCATTAGCGGGAGTCGCCCAGATACGCAGTATTTT. Protein: CASTISGSRPDTQYF.

This clone was recorded only once. The DNA for the CDR3 is TGTGCCAGCAGCTTAGGGGGGCGCGGGAACACTGAAGCTTTCTTT. Translation: CASSLGGRGNTEAFF. The chain uses TRBV7-2 and TRBJ1-1; D is possibly TRBD1 (6 bases). Trimming removed 1 base at V and 1 base at J, with 10 bases between. The CDR3 consists of 15 residues. Germline loops: CDR1 SGHTA, CDR2 FQGNSA.

This rearrangement joins TRBV13 to TRBJ2-5; 9 nucleotides align to TRBD1. The CDR3 totals 17 residues. Germline V CDR1 and CDR2: PRHDT, FYEKMQ (reference sequence). The J segment lost 7 bases and the V segment lost 3 bases, leaving 15 bases of the junction unmatched. As DNA, the CDR3 is TGTGCCAGCAGCTTGGTTCAAGAACAGGGGGCGGAGGGGACCCAGTACTTC. Its translation is CASSLVQEQGAEGTQYF.

This rearrangement joins TRBV5-1 to TRBJ2-1, with 8 bases aligning to TRBD2. The CDR3 totals 15 residues. CDR1 and CDR2 from the germline V gene are SGHRS and YFSETQ. The V and J ends lost 4 bases and 4 bases, in that order; junction bases with no gene match: 7. CDR3: CASSVQAGVYNEQFF. The CDR3, as DNA: TGCGCCAGCAGCGTGCAAGCGGGAGTTTACAATGAGCAGTTCTTC.

The chain recombines TRBV28 with TRBJ2-1; 9 bases map to TRBD2. Germline V gives CDR1 MDHEN, CDR2 SYDVKM. The CDR3 is 17 amino acids. V was clipped by 6 bases and J by 4 bases; unmatched bases: 13. The CDR3: CASRDDVGGRGYNEQFF. Written as DNA, the CDR3 is TGTGCCAGCAGGGACGATGTGGGCGGGAGGGGGTACAATGAGCAGTTCTTC.

J is TRBJ2-5 and V is TRBV11-3, with 13 nucleotides matching TRBD2. This CDR3 region has 16 residues. V lost 5 bases to trimming and J lost 5 bases; unmatched junction nucleotides: 8. In germline, CDR1 is SGHNT, CDR2 YENEEA. The CDR3 bases are TGTGCCAGCAGCCCGGGGGGACTAGCGGGATTGGAGACCCAGTACTTC. It codes for CASSPGGLAGLETQYF.

The chain combines TRBV5-4 with TRBJ2-7; 7 nucleotides agree with TRBD1. Losses at the gene ends were 4 bases for V and 3 bases for J; bases not matched to a gene: 4. Germline CDR1 SGHNT, CDR2 YYREEE (reference sequence). This CDR3 comprises 13 residues. The DNA for the CDR3 is TGTGCCAGCAGCCCCTGGGACAGCTACGAGCAGTACTTC. Protein: CASSPWDSYEQYF.

V gene TRBV19 combines with J gene TRBJ1-1; D may be TRBD1 (5 bases). Germline V CDR1 and CDR2: LNHDA, SQIVND (reference sequence). This CDR3 is 15 amino acids long. The V end lost 1 base, the J end lost 1 base, and 10 bases lay between the germline ends. DNA of the CDR3: TGTGCCAGTAGTATAGGTGGGGCCAGGAACACTGAAGCTTTCTTT. Translated: CASSIGGARNTEAFF.

Concerning this clone: The junction and the germline gene differ at one end; a read error may be behind it. CDR3 DNA sequence: TGTGCCAGCAGCAGCAGAACAGGGCAATCTAACTATGGCTACCCCTTC. This sequence encodes CASSSRTGQSNYGYPF. The chain combines TRBV7-2 with TRBJ1-2, with D perhaps TRBD1 (6 bases). CDR1 SGHTA and CDR2 FQGNSA come from the germline V gene. The CDR3 loop spans 16 amino acids.

The chain combines TRBV30 with TRBJ2-1; maybe TRBD1 (5 bases). CDR3 size: 12 residues. Germline assignment: CDR1 GTSNPN and CDR2 SVGIG (reference sequence). V gave up 6 bases and J gave up 10 bases, with 16 bases separating them. The CDR3 coding sequence is TGTGCCTGCTTTGCAGGGCGAAACGAGCAGTTCTTC. Translating gives CACFAGRNEQFF.

The rearrangement uses TRBV4-1 and TRBJ1-5, with a tentative D call TRBD1 (6 bases). Germline CDR1 reads MGHRA; CDR2 reads YSYEKL. This CDR3 has 16 residues. V lost 1 base and J lost 1, with 11 bases in between. CDR3 residues: CASSQGTDRSNQPQHF. The CDR3, as DNA: TGCGCCAGCAGCCAAGGGACGGACAGAAGCAATCAGCCCCAGCATTTT.

The chain has TRBV6-5 and TRBJ1-1; 9 nucleotides match TRBD1. The trim removed 2 bases at V and 7 bases at J, leaving 11 bases unmatched. The CDR3 consists of 16 residues. Germline V gene lookup returns CDR1 MNHEY and CDR2 SVGAGI. Here the CDR3 reads CASSYIPWTGENEAFF. As DNA, the CDR3 is TGTGCCAGCAGTTACATCCCCTGGACAGGGGAAAATGAAGCTTTCTTT.

This clone was picked up a small number of times. V is TRBV18 and J is TRBJ2-2, with D perhaps matching TRBD1 (6 bases). The germline V and J ends were trimmed by 3 bases and 5 bases, with 13 bases remaining between them. The CDR3 is made up of 15 amino acids. Germline V gene sequence: CDR1 KGHSH, CDR2 LQKENI. Here the CDR3 DNA reads TGTGCCAGCTCACCCGGACAGCCTACGACCGGGGAGCTGTTTTTT. Residues: CASSPGQPTTGELFF.

The V and J genes are TRBV27 and TRBJ2-7; 7 bases are shared with TRBD1. CDR1 and CDR2 (germline): MNHEY, SMNVEV (reference sequence). V gave up 6 bases and J gave up 4 bases; unmatched junction bases: 9. This CDR3 contains 14 residues. The chain's CDR3 is CASRETGWNYEQYF. CDR3 bases: TGTGCCAGCAGAGAGACAGGGTGGAATTACGAGCAGTACTTC.

The chain has TRBV10-3 and TRBJ2-7; 8 positions match TRBD2. Germline-derived CDR1 and CDR2 are ENHRY and SYGVKD. Unmatched junction bases numbered 12, after V lost 5 bases and J lost 3 bases. CDR3 length: 16 amino acids. CDR3 sequence (DNA): TGTGCCATCAGTCCCCTCAATTCCGGGACTAGCTACGAGCAGTACTTC. Translating it yields CAISPLNSGTSYEQYF.

The chain combines TRBV7-2 with TRBJ2-5, with TRBD2 identical over 7 bases. The junction had 9 bases not matched to a gene; V was cut back by 1 base and J by 4 bases. The CDR3 contains 16 residues. The V gene's germline CDR1 is SGHTA and CDR2 FQGNSA. The CDR3 spells CASSLVGSGIIETQYF. As DNA, the CDR3 is TGTGCCAGCAGCTTAGTAGGGAGCGGGATCATAGAGACCCAGTACTTC. The full variable domain, rest sourced from reference TRBV7-2 and TRBJ2-5, is GAGVSQSPSNKVTEKGKDVELRCDPISGHTALYWYRQSLGQGLEFLIYFQGNSAPDKSGLPSDRFSAERTGGSVSTLTIQRTQQEDSAVYLCASSLVGSGIIETQYFGPGTRLLVL.

This clone was detected only a few times. The chain couples TRBV28 to TRBJ2-3; 14 positions match TRBD2. CDR1 MDHEN and CDR2 SYDVKM come from the germline V gene. V trimming: 5 bases; J trimming: 4 bases; junction bases outside the gene matches: 5. The CDR3 has 16 amino acids. CDR3: CASSPGTSGSADTQYF. Here the CDR3 DNA reads TGTGCCAGCAGTCCCGGGACTAGCGGGAGTGCAGATACGCAGTATTTT. Full variable domain (outside the CDR3, taken from reference TRBV28 and TRBJ2-3): DVKVTQSSRYLVKRTGEKVFLECVQDMDHENMFWYRQDPGLGLRLIYFSYDVKMKEKGDIPEGYSVSREKKERFSLILESASTNQTSMYLCASSPGTSGSADTQYFGPGTRLTVL.

The sample holds one count of this clone. The rearrangement joins TRBV5-4 to TRBJ2-5; 7 bases line up with TRBD2. Germline values: CDR1 SGHNT, CDR2 YYREEE (reference sequence). With 4 bases clipped from V and 5 bases from J, the junction kept 11 bases outside the gene matches. CDR3 length: 15 amino acids. The CDR3 coding sequence is TGTGCCAGCAGCCCCAGCCTCCGGGGAGGGGAGACCCAGTACTTC. This sequence encodes CASSPSLRGGETQYF.

V gene TRBV6-5 combines with J gene TRBJ2-5, with TRBD2 matching over 11 bases. The CDR3 length is 14 residues. The trim removed 5 bases at V and 4 bases at J, leaving 3 bases unmatched. CDR1 is MNHEY, CDR2 SVGAGI, per germline. This CDR3 reads CASSGLAGRETQYF. Written as DNA, the CDR3 is TGTGCCAGCAGTGGACTAGCGGGTAGAGAGACCCAGTACTTC.

The chain couples TRBV28 to TRBJ2-7; TRBD2 matches at 9 bases. This CDR3 spans 12 amino acids. Germline trimming cut 2 bases from V and 12 bases from J; bases unmatched to any gene: 5. The germline CDR1 and CDR2 sequences are MDHEN and SYDVKM. DNA for the CDR3: TGTGCCAGCAGTTTACGCGGGAGGGCCTGGTACTTC. Protein sequence: CASSLRGRAWYF.

The chain employs TRBV6-5 and TRBJ2-7; 9 nucleotides align to TRBD2. CDR3 length equals 14 residues. Trimming removed 6 bases from V and 4 bases from J; junction bases left unmatched: 7. Germline CDR1 and CDR2: MNHEY and SVGAGI. The CDR3 DNA is TGTGCCAGCAGCCTTGGACTAGCGACTTACGAGCAGTACTTC. The encoded protein is CASSLGLATYEQYF.

This clone was counted once. The chain is built from TRBV11-2 and TRBJ2-1; a weak D match, TRBD2 (6 bases). V was pared by 1 base and J by 9 bases, with 10 bases between. The CDR3 is 13 amino acids. Germline-derived CDR1 and CDR2 are SGHAT and FQNNGV. CDR3 sequence (DNA): TGTGCCAGCAGCTTAGTATCCGGGGGTGAGCAGTTCTTC. Protein: CASSLVSGGEQFF.

V and J are TRBV14 and TRBJ2-3, with 14 bases identical to TRBD2. CDR1 and CDR2 from the germline V gene are SGHDN and FVKESK. Unmatched junction bases numbered 5, after V lost 6 bases and J lost 3 bases. This CDR3 region has 16 residues. The CDR3 DNA follows: TGTGCCAGCAGTGCGGGACTAGCGGGGGTGACAGATACGCAGTATTTT. This sequence encodes CASSAGLAGVTDTQYF.

The chain employs TRBV10-2 and TRBJ1-4, with D possibly matching TRBD1 (6 bases). CDR1 is WSHSY and CDR2 is SAAADI in the germline V gene. This CDR3 region has 14 residues. The V end lost 6 bases, the J end lost 8 bases, and 16 bases lay between the germline ends. The CDR3 reads CASSVTGSGEKLFF. As DNA, the CDR3 is TGCGCCAGCAGCGTTACAGGGTCTGGGGAAAAACTGTTTTTT.

This clone appeared once. This chain joins TRBV6-5 and TRBJ2-1, with 13 bases fitting TRBD2. Unmatched junction bases numbered 7, after V lost 4 bases and J lost 7 bases. In germline, CDR1 is MNHEY, CDR2 SVGAGI. The CDR3 has 16 residues. The CDR3 sequence: CASSSPTSGRANEQFF. For the CDR3, the DNA is TGTGCCAGCAGTTCCCCTACTAGCGGGAGGGCTAATGAGCAGTTCTTC.

This rearrangement joins TRBV11-2 to TRBJ1-2; 7 bases map to TRBD1. The ends lost 5 bases at V and 8 bases at J; junction bases unmatched: 17. Germline V gene sequence: CDR1 SGHAT, CDR2 FQNNGV. CDR3 size: 16 residues. CDR3: CASSTSGQRKARGYTF. The CDR3 region has the DNA TGTGCCAGCAGCACGTCGGGACAGAGAAAAGCAAGGGGCTACACCTTC. Full variable domain (outside the CDR3, taken from reference TRBV11-2 and TRBJ1-2): EAGVAQSPRYKIIEKRQSVAFWCNPISGHATLYWYQQILGQGPKLLIQFQNNGVVDDSQLPKDRFSAERLKGVDSTLKIQPAKLEDSAVYLCASSTSGQRKARGYTFGSGTRLTVV.

The chain carries TRBV2 and TRBJ1-5; no definite D call. CDR1 and CDR2 (germline): SNHLY, FYNNEI. Trimming left V 6 bases short and J 1 base short, with 10 bases between. The CDR3 is 14 residues long. The DNA of the CDR3 is TGTGCCAGCAGGGAGCCTGACAGCAATCAGCCCCAGCATTTT. This codes for CASREPDSNQPQHF.